What follows are 19 T cell receptor beta chains derived from one specimen sequenced in a study of T cells in Graves' hyperthyroidism and ophthalmopathy. Amplification of TCR beta CDR3 regions was performed using RNA transcripts as template. The TCR CDR3 was amplified in a first-round RT-PCR using the HTBI primer set. TCRdb re-derived calls from the multiplex PCR reads in MiXCR, one entry per CDR3 protein. Here the sample spans 350,000 to 450,000 distinct CDR3 sequences, more than 11% being singletons. Sequencing was carried out using blood. The receptors originated from an older woman with Graves' hyperthyroidism.

This clonotype was detected ten times or more. The CDR3 bases are TGCAGTGCCGCTAGCGGGTCCTACGAGCAGTACTTC. Translation: CSAASGSYEQYF. J is TRBJ2-7 and V is TRBV20-1; 8 nucleotides agree with TRBD2. Germline loops: CDR1 DFQATT, CDR2 SNEGSKA (reference sequence). Trimming took 6 bases from V and 1 from J; bases not matched to a gene: 2. The CDR3 covers 12 residues.

V is TRBV20-1 and J is TRBJ2-5; D is perhaps TRBD2 (5 bases). Trimming took off 0 bases at V and 5 bases at J, with 10 bases between the two ends. CDR1 DFQATT and CDR2 SNEGSKA come from the germline V gene (reference sequence). The CDR3 has 13 amino acids. The DNA for the CDR3 is TGCAGTGCTAGAGATCTCTCGGGGGAGACCCAGTACTTC. It is translated as CSARDLSGETQYF.

At least ten counts were recorded for this clonotype. The rearrangement uses TRBV7-6 and TRBJ2-3; 7 bases map to TRBD2. In germline, CDR1 is SGHVS, CDR2 FNYEAQ. V dropped 5 bases and J dropped 4; count of bases not matched to a gene: 6. This CDR3 is built from 14 residues. The CDR3 is CASSIGGGADTQYF. Here the CDR3 DNA reads TGTGCCAGCAGCATTGGGGGAGGGGCAGATACGCAGTATTTT.

The sample holds many counts of this clonotype. The gene calls are TRBV30 and TRBJ1-4; D is unclear. CDR1 GTSNPN and CDR2 SVGIG come from the germline V gene (reference sequence). The CDR3 length is 11 residues. Deletions cut 4 bases from V and 7 bases from J, with 7 bases between. The CDR3 is CAWMGGEKLFF. The CDR3, as DNA: TGTGCCTGGATGGGTGGTGAAAAACTGTTTTTT.

This chain connects TRBV11-3 to TRBJ2-1; 7 bases line up with TRBD2. V shed 5 bases, J shed 3 bases, and the junction held 7 bases outside the gene matches. CDR3 length: 15 amino acids. CDR1 and CDR2 from the germline V gene are SGHNT and YENEEA. As DNA, the CDR3 is TGTGCCAGCAGCCCAGCGGCTAGCGGCTACAATGAGCAGTTCTTC. It codes for CASSPAASGYNEQFF. Combining the CDR3 with reference TRBV11-3 and TRBJ2-1 gives the whole variable domain EAGVVQSPRYKIIEKKQPVAFWCNPISGHNTLYWYLQNLGQGPELLIRYENEEAVDDSQLPKDRFSAERLKGVDSTLKIQPAELGDSAVYLCASSPAASGYNEQFFGPGTRLTVL.

Many counts were recorded for this clonotype. The V gene is TRBV12-3 or TRBV12-4, the J gene TRBJ2-4, with 7 bases aligning to TRBD1. V shed 7 bases, J shed 0 bases, and the junction held 9 bases outside the gene matches. The CDR3 length is 16 residues. CDR3 DNA sequence: TGTGCCAGCACTAGCCTTGGGACAGTAGCCAAAAACATTCAGTACTTC. As protein: CASTSLGTVAKNIQYF.

This clonotype was counted ten times or more. DNA of the CDR3: TGCGCCAGCAGCGGAGGGAGGATAGGCACTGAAGCTTTCTTT. Protein: CASSGGRIGTEAFF. V and J are TRBV5-1 and TRBJ1-1; D is undetermined. Germline CDR1 and CDR2: SGHRS and YFSETQ. The CDR3 loop spans 14 amino acids. The V gene lost 4 bases and the J gene lost 4 bases, with 14 bases spanning the gap.

This clonotype was detected ten times or more. V usage is TRBV3-1 and J usage is TRBJ1-2; no firm D call. CDR3 length: 13 amino acids. Germline V lookup: CDR1 LGHDT, CDR2 YNNKEL (reference sequence). V gave up 2 bases and J gave up 9 bases, with 13 bases separating them. The CDR3 loop reads CASSQQDAASYTF. The CDR3 DNA sequence: TGTGCCAGCAGCCAACAGGACGCCGCGAGCTACACCTTC.

This clonotype has at least ten counts. This chain links TRBV2 with TRBJ2-5, with D perhaps being TRBD1 or TRBD2 (5 bases each). Trimming took 5 bases from V and 5 from J, leaving 15 bases between them. This CDR3 region has 14 residues. Per the germline V gene, CDR1 is SNHLY and CDR2 is FYNNEI. This CDR3 reads CASSPGPPGETQYF. DNA for the CDR3: TGTGCCAGCAGTCCGGGACCACCTGGGGAGACCCAGTACTTC.

This clonotype occurred a few times. The chain couples TRBV19 to TRBJ1-5; TRBD1 matches at 7 bases. The CDR3 is 13 amino acids. CDR1 is LNHDA, CDR2 SQIVND, per germline (reference sequence). The CDR3 protein is CATGQGVGQPQHF. The CDR3 coding sequence is TGTGCTACCGGGCAGGGGGTTGGTCAGCCCCAGCATTTT.

This clonotype appeared many times. V usage is TRBV2 and J usage is TRBJ2-7; TRBD1 might be the D (5 bases). Trimming took off 9 bases at V and 0 bases at J, with 15 bases between the two ends. This CDR3 comprises 14 residues. Germline-derived CDR1 and CDR2 are SNHLY and FYNNEI. The CDR3 loop reads CASARQRSSYEQYF. CDR3 nucleotides: TGTGCCAGTGCCAGACAGCGCAGCTCCTACGAGCAGTACTTC.

This clonotype was recorded only once. This chain joins TRBV2 and TRBJ1-1; 10 bases are a match to TRBD1. After removal of 7 bases from V and 3 bases from J, the junction contained 5 bases not matched to a gene. The CDR3 is 14 amino acids. CDR1 is SNHLY, CDR2 FYNNEI, per germline. The CDR3 loop is CASKSGTGDTEAFF. The CDR3 bases are TGTGCCAGCAAGAGCGGGACAGGGGACACTGAAGCTTTCTTT. The complete variable domain, with remaining parts taken from reference TRBV2 and TRBJ1-1, reads EPEVTQTPSHQVTQMGQEVILRCVPISNHLYFYWYRQILGQKVEFLVSFYNNEISEKSEIFDDQFSVERPDGSNFTLKIRSTKLEDSAMYFCASKSGTGDTEAFFGQGTRLTVV.

This clonotype was seen a handful of times. A read error may account for a junction end that differs from germline. The chain joins TRBV12-3 or TRBV12-4 to TRBJ2-1; possibly TRBD1 for D (6 bases). The CDR3 is 15 amino acids. The CDR3 DNA reads TGTGCCAGCAGGCACCAACAGGGCTCCGACAATGAGCAGTTCTTC. Translating it yields CASRHQQGSDNEQFF.

The chain combines TRBV18 with TRBJ2-1; 14 bases line up with TRBD2. CDR1 and CDR2 from the germline V gene are KGHSH and LQKENI. CDR3 length: 18 amino acids. Losses at the gene ends were 2 bases for V and 3 bases for J; bases not matched to a gene: 6. The CDR3 loop reads CASSPSGLAGGHYNEQFF. The CDR3 DNA follows: TGTGCCAGCTCACCAAGCGGACTAGCGGGAGGCCACTACAATGAGCAGTTCTTC.

Many counts were recorded for this clonotype. The chain has TRBV5-1 and TRBJ2-3; TRBD2 matches at 7 bases. The ends lost 4 bases at V and 5 bases at J; junction bases unmatched: 13. Germline-derived CDR1 and CDR2 are SGHRS and YFSETQ. The CDR3 sequence is 16 residues long. The CDR3: CASSPGLGNKGDTQYF. CDR3 DNA: TGCGCCAGCAGCCCAGGACTAGGCAACAAGGGAGATACGCAGTATTTT.

This clonotype was recorded at least ten times. The genes are TRBV6-1 and TRBJ1-1, with 12 nucleotides matching TRBD1. V trimming: 3 bases; J trimming: 2 bases; junction bases outside the gene matches: 1. Germline-derived CDR1 and CDR2 are MNHNS and SASEGT. CDR3 length: 15 residues. CDR3 bases: TGTGCCAGCAGTGATGGGACAGGGGGCAACACTGAAGCTTTCTTT. The encoded protein is CASSDGTGGNTEAFF.

This clonotype was observed once. The junction and the germline gene differ at one end; a read error may be behind it. This sequence joins TRBV10-1 and TRBJ2-1, with TRBD2 matching over 7 bases. Germline V lookup: CDR1 WNHNN, CDR2 SYGVQD (reference sequence). CDR3 length equals 14 residues. CDR3 in amino acids: CASKIAGDWNEQFF. In nucleotides, the CDR3 is TGTGCCAGCAAAATTGCGGGAGATTGGAATGAGCAGTTCTTC.

This clonotype came up many times. CDR3 DNA sequence: TGTGCCAGCAGCTTAATGGGACGACGAGGCAATGAGCAGTTCTTC. This codes for CASSLMGRRGNEQFF. This chain joins TRBV7-2 and TRBJ2-1; the D call may be TRBD1 or TRBD2 (5 bases each). Deletions cut 2 bases from V and 6 bases from J, with 14 bases between. Germline CDR1 SGHTA, CDR2 FQGNSA. The CDR3 consists of 15 residues.

This clonotype appeared many times. This chain joins TRBV6-6 and TRBJ1-4, with D perhaps matching TRBD1 (5 bases). The germline V gene has CDR1 MNHNY and CDR2 SVGAGI (reference sequence). Trimming stripped 0 bases from V and 8 bases from J, with 13 bases between. There are 15 residues in the CDR3. This chain's CDR3 is CASSYSWDAREKLFF. In nucleotides, the CDR3 is TGTGCCAGCAGTTACTCGTGGGACGCCCGCGAAAAACTGTTTTTT.